The present TCR beta chain was sequenced within a study of cytotoxic CD8 clonotypes in ibrutinib-treated CLL. Study-wide background: Enrolment comprised eleven to twelve relapsed/refractory and about 14 treatment-naive patients; roughly 18 were IGHV unmutated. Timing of response sample collection was a median around 13 months after treatment start, with a range of 6 to 36. Study findings and constraints: Whereas clonality rose at ibrutinib response, it declined toward baseline at progression.

The CDR3 contains 10 residues. The ends were cut back, 5 bases at V and 8 bases at J, with 6 bases in the middle. The germline V gene encodes CDR1 GTSNPN and CDR2 SVGIG (reference sequence). This clone was recorded at least ten times. Its antigen is unidentified. This table comes from immunoSEQ multiplex PCR, and its TCRdb copy is limited to in-frame clones, with some not included. The table lists 200,000 or so clones, 70% of them singletons. The chain recombines TRBV30 with TRBJ1-4; D is unresolved. Sequencing was performed on PBMCs, taken after 12 months of ibrutinib treatment. This clonotype was obtained from a human donor with chronic lymphocytic leukemia. The CDR3 loop reads CAWGREKLFF. DNA of the CDR3: TGTGCCTGGGGGAGAGAAAAACTGTTTTTT.